The sequence of this TCR beta chain was determined in a study of T cells in women clearing cervical HPV infection. Study findings and constraints: Repertoire richness, not evenness, was significantly elevated in CIN3+ cases versus controls. Each sample's T-cell count was unknown, possibly confounding richness.

About this clone itself: The antigen is not known. The CDR3 end falls 3 residues outside the read, so it is completed with the germline J gene.

TCR beta CDR3 amplified by multiplex PCR from roughly 1,100 ng genomic DNA. Sequencing was performed with immunoSEQ multiplex PCR; in TCRdb, only in-frame clones are kept and a portion is missing. The specimen's table records under 50,000 clones. The V gene end was trimmed by 6 bases and the J gene end by 7 bases; junction bases not matched to a gene: 14. The CDR3 is made up of 16 amino acids. The germline gives CDR1 KGHSH, CDR2 LQKENI. This TCR came from a woman aged 18-70 years with a cervical HPV16 infection that either progressed to CIN3+ or cleared (not recorded which). The chain recombines TRBV18 with TRBJ1-4, with 7 bases identical to TRBD1. Source material: blood buffy coat. The CDR3 sequence: CASSPGQVTGGEKLFF. The part of the CDR3 DNA that was read is TGTGCCAGCTCTCCCGGACAGGTCACCGGCGGTGAAAAA.